The clone carrying this TCR beta chain was counted between two and nine times. TCRdb reprocessed the 5' RACE reads with MiXCR, giving one entry per CDR3 protein. The sample carries fewer than 75,000 distinct CDR3 sequences, roughly 17% recorded once. The data stem from a study of T cells of healthy individuals. This CDR3 spans 14 amino acids. V shed 5 bases and J shed 0 bases, with 8 bases lying between them. Germline V gene lookup returns CDR1 MNHEY and CDR2 SVGEGT. J is TRBJ2-1 and V is TRBV6-2 or TRBV6-3; D gene ambiguous. The TCR sequence derives from a human donor in good health. In nucleotides, the CDR3 is TGTGCCAGCAGTGCACTGGGCTCCTACAATGAGCAGTTCTTC. This translates into CASSALGSYNEQFF.